This T cell receptor (beta chain) emerged from a study of siplizumab effects on memory and regulatory T cells. The table lists this clone with a count of one. The protocol was immunoSEQ multiplex PCR, while the TCRdb copy is restricted to in-frame clones and leaves out a portion. Here the sample spans just over 50,000 clones, roughly 97% being singletons. CDR3 length equals 16 residues. V dropped 5 bases and J dropped 4; count of bases not matched to a gene: 7. CDR1 and CDR2 (germline): SGHTA, FQGNSA. J is TRBJ2-3 and V is TRBV7-2; 12 bases fit TRBD2. The sequence was obtained from a human donor in good health. The sample consisted of naive CD4+ T cells sorted from blood. The CDR3 nucleotides read TGTGCCAGCAGCCTACGACTAGCGGGAGCTTCAGATACGCAGTATTTT. Its protein is CASSLRLAGASDTQYF.